Presented here are 3 T cell receptor beta chains from one specimen sequenced in a study of control samples from healthy donors and cancer patients. Method: immunoSEQ multiplex PCR; TCRdb's copy keeps in-frame clones and lacks some. The sample includes 130,000 or so clones, 85% to 90% of them seen just once. Sequenced: PBMCs. The receptor set was obtained from a man between 50 and 59 years old with head and neck cancer.

This chain uses TRBV6-2 or TRBV6-3 with TRBJ1-3, with a weak D call TRBD1 (6 bases). Trimming removed 2 bases at V and 0 bases at J, with 11 bases between. Germline assignment: CDR1 MNHEY and CDR2 SVGEGT. CDR3 length: 16 residues. CDR3 protein: CASSYLDSLSGNTIYF. The CDR3 nucleotides read TGTGCCAGCAGTTACCTGGACAGTCTCTCTGGAAACACCATATATTTT.

The chain joins TRBV7-9 to TRBJ1-5; D gene unclear. The CDR3 length is 13 residues. CDR1 is SEHNR and CDR2 is FQNEAQ in the germline V gene (reference sequence). Trimming removed 4 bases at V and 1 base at J, with 5 bases between. This CDR3 is CASSSQSNQPQHF. The CDR3 nucleotides are TGTGCCAGCAGCTCGCAGAGCAATCAGCCCCAGCATTTT.

The chain carries TRBV11-1 and TRBJ2-7; D could derive from TRBD1 or TRBD2 (5 bases each). Trimming shortened V by 6 bases and J by 3 bases, and 12 bases separated the two germline ends. Germline V gene data show CDR1 as SGHAT and CDR2 as FQDESV (reference sequence). CDR3 length: 13 amino acids. CDR3 protein: CASSRDGSYEQYF. Here the CDR3 DNA reads TGTGCCAGCAGTCGGGACGGTAGCTACGAGCAGTACTTC.